The clone carrying this TCR beta chain was counted only a few times. The antigen remains unidentified. This specimen comes from a study of CD8 T cells in ankylosing spondylitis. Overall study findings and caveats: Clones linked with disease were CD8+ and fairly uncommon in the peripheral blood. According to the report, clones linked to the disease were significantly enriched in matched synovial fluid samples taken from ankylosing spondylitis patients. Ankylosing spondylitis blood appeared to be characterized by a TCR beta motif of about eight highly homologous variants. In reactive arthritis synovial fluid and blood, some motif variants had been reported before.

The CDR3 runs 16 residues. Germline CDR1 reads LGHNA; CDR2 reads YNFKEQ. V gave up 1 base and J gave up 2 bases; unmatched junction bases: 7. Libraries for TCR beta were made by quantitative 5'-RACE with molecular barcodes. TCRdb redid the calling of the 5' RACE reads with MiXCR, one entry per CDR3 protein. The repertoire holds some 840,000 distinct CDR3 sequences, about 11% seen once, with 0.51% in the top ten. The sequence derives from a male donor with ankylosing spondylitis. The sample taken for sequencing was blood, either unsorted or a sorted T cell fraction (not recorded which). The rearrangement links TRBV4-2 to TRBJ2-7; 8 positions match TRBD2. CDR3 DNA: TGTGCCAGCAGCCAAGTCTCCCCGGGGGGGCCCTACGAGCAGTACTTC. It codes for CASSQVSPGGPYEQYF.